Below are 25 T cell receptor beta chains sequenced from a single sample in a study of CD8 T cells in Susac syndrome. RNA in amounts of 0.5 to 1 ug was reverse transcribed with random hexamers. TCRdb re-called the immunoSEQ multiplex PCR reads through MiXCR, storing one row per CDR3 protein. The data hold roughly 200,000 distinct CDR3 sequences, with roughly 92% observed a single time. Sequencing was carried out using CD4+ T cells from PBMCs. The source is a human donor in good health.

This chain uses TRBV5-6 with TRBJ2-7; the D gene could be TRBD1 or TRBD2 (6 bases each). The CDR3 is made up of 14 amino acids. The V end lost 0 bases, the J end lost 6 bases, and 13 bases lay between the germline ends. Germline V gene data show CDR1 as SGHDT and CDR2 as YYEEEE. In nucleotides, the CDR3 is TGTGCCAGCAGCTTGGTAACGGGGGCAAGCGAGCAGTACGTC. Translated: CASSLVTGASEQYV.

The chain has TRBV30 and TRBJ1-2; TRBD1 might be the D (6 bases). The germline V gene has CDR1 GTSNPN and CDR2 SVGIG (reference sequence). Trimming removed 3 bases at V and 2 bases at J, with 16 bases between. The CDR3 consists of 15 residues. For the CDR3, the DNA is TGTGCCTGGAGCGCAGGCGCGGGGGCAAACTATGGCTACACCTTC. It specifies CAWSAGAGANYGYTF.

This clonotype was observed a single time. This chain joins TRBV28 and TRBJ2-1, with D perhaps assigned TRBD1 or TRBD2 (5 bases each). The CDR3 loop spans 13 amino acids. The V end was cut by 8 bases, the J end by 4 bases, with 12 bases between. CDR1 is MDHEN, CDR2 SYDVKM, per germline. The CDR3 DNA reads as TGTGCCAGCGTGGGACGGAGGTACAATGAGCAGTTCTTC. Its translation is CASVGRRYNEQFF.

V usage is TRBV19 and J usage is TRBJ1-5; D may be TRBD1 (5 bases). Looked up from germline, CDR1 is LNHDA and CDR2 is SQIVND (reference sequence). This CDR3 is built from 16 residues. V lost 6 bases and J lost 2, with 17 bases in between. DNA for the CDR3: TGTGCCAGTAGGACTACGGGGGGGGAAGGCAATCAGCCCCAGCATTTT. Protein product: CASRTTGGEGNQPQHF. Drawing the rest from reference TRBV19 and TRBJ1-5, the complete variable domain is DGGITQSPKYLFRKEGQNVTLSCEQNLNHDAMYWYRQDPGQGLRLIYYSQIVNDFQKGDIAEGYSVSREKKESFPLTVTSAQKNPTAFYLCASRTTGGEGNQPQHFGDGTRLSIL.

The rearrangement links TRBV2 to TRBJ2-5; TRBD1 or TRBD2 may be the D gene (5 bases each). The V and J ends lost 7 bases and 4 bases respectively, with 19 bases between them. Germline values: CDR1 SNHLY, CDR2 FYNNEI. The CDR3 loop spans 15 amino acids. CDR3 residues: CASITGTGPAETQYF. Here the CDR3 DNA reads TGTGCCAGCATCACCGGGACCGGCCCTGCAGAGACCCAGTACTTC.

The rearrangement joins TRBV7-2 to TRBJ2-7, with D maybe TRBD1 (5 bases). The CDR3 totals 14 residues. V gave up 2 bases and J gave up 3 bases, with 11 bases separating them. Germline CDR1 SGHTA, CDR2 FQGNSA. The CDR3 DNA sequence: TGTGCCAGCAGCTTACGGCAGGGTTTCTACGAGCAGTACTTC. Its protein is CASSLRQGFYEQYF. Combining the CDR3 with reference TRBV7-2 and TRBJ2-7 gives the whole variable domain GAGVSQSPSNKVTEKGKDVELRCDPISGHTALYWYRQSLGQGLEFLIYFQGNSAPDKSGLPSDRFSAERTGGSVSTLTIQRTQQEDSAVYLCASSLRQGFYEQYFGPGTRLTVT.

V usage is TRBV7-2 and J usage is TRBJ2-6; D is undetermined. V was trimmed by 5 bases and J by 2 bases, leaving 13 bases between them. The CDR3 has 16 amino acids. The germline CDR1 and CDR2 sequences are SGHTA and FQGNSA. The CDR3: CASSRRGVAGANVLTF. In DNA, the CDR3 is TGTGCCAGCAGCCGACGTGGGGTGGCTGGGGCCAACGTCCTGACTTTC.

The gene calls are TRBV30 and TRBJ2-7; D may be TRBD1 (6 bases). Germline CDR1 and CDR2: GTSNPN and SVGIG (reference sequence). V was pared by 3 bases and J by 0 bases, with 9 bases between. The CDR3 consists of 13 residues. The CDR3 bases are TGTGCCTGGAGCGGGACACTCTCCTACGAGCAGTACTTC. Translated, it gives CAWSGTLSYEQYF.

The rearrangement joins TRBV5-6 to TRBJ2-5; 8 bases agree with TRBD2. J was trimmed by 0 bases and V by 2 bases; bases with no gene match: 3. The CDR3 extends over 15 amino acids. Germline V CDR1 and CDR2: SGHDT, YYEEEE. CDR3 protein: CASSFGTRYQETQYF. The CDR3 nucleotides read TGTGCCAGCAGCTTCGGGACTAGGTACCAAGAGACCCAGTACTTC.

This chain uses TRBV28 with TRBJ2-5; 11 bases are shared with TRBD2. The CDR3 contains 17 residues. V dropped 3 bases and J dropped 1; count of bases not matched to a gene: 7. The germline V gene encodes CDR1 MDHEN and CDR2 SYDVKM. The CDR3 nucleotides read TGTGCCAGCAGTTTCCTCACTAGCGGGGGCCTCCAAGAGACCCAGTACTTC. Encoded protein: CASSFLTSGGLQETQYF.

The chain joins TRBV28 to TRBJ2-6; D unresolved. Germline V gene lookup returns CDR1 MDHEN and CDR2 SYDVKM. V was clipped by 5 bases and J by 1 base, with 9 bases between them. This CDR3 spans 15 amino acids. The CDR3 loop is CASSRSLSGANVLTF. The CDR3 nucleotides read TGTGCCAGCAGTCGCAGCCTTTCTGGGGCCAACGTCCTGACTTTC.

The CDR3 bases are TGTGCCAGTAGTAATCGCCGGACAGGGGAAAACTCACCCCTCCACTTT. Translating it yields CASSNRRTGENSPLHF. The chain recombines TRBV19 with TRBJ1-6, with TRBD1 matching 9 bases. CDR3 length: 16 residues. With V trimmed by 4 bases and J by 10 bases, 11 bases remained unmatched. Per the germline V gene, CDR1 is LNHDA and CDR2 is SQIVND (reference sequence).

V gene TRBV4-1 combines with J gene TRBJ1-4; D remains unclear. There are 16 residues in the CDR3. Deletions cut 1 base from V and 0 bases from J, with 9 bases between. The germline V gene has CDR1 MGHRA and CDR2 YSYEKL. The CDR3 region has the DNA TGCGCCAGCAGCCAAGGGTCGGCTGCAACTAATGAAAAACTGTTTTTT. It specifies CASSQGSAATNEKLFF.

The V and J genes are TRBV5-1 and TRBJ1-2; D is perhaps TRBD1 (6 bases). The CDR3 covers 14 residues. V was clipped by 4 bases and J by 8 bases, with 18 bases between them. Looked up from germline, CDR1 is SGHRS and CDR2 is YFSETQ. CDR3 sequence: CASSQGQPLGGYTF. The CDR3 coding sequence is TGCGCCAGCAGCCAAGGACAGCCTCTGGGGGGCTACACCTTC.

This rearrangement joins TRBV6-2 or TRBV6-3 to TRBJ1-5; 9 nucleotides align to TRBD1. With 7 bases clipped from V and 5 bases from J, the junction kept 3 bases outside the gene matches. Germline CDR1 is MNHEY and CDR2 is SVGEGT. The CDR3 runs to 13 residues. The CDR3 region has the DNA TGTGCCAGCATGGACAGGGGCGATCAGCCCCAGCATTTT. Its protein product is CASMDRGDQPQHF.

This chain uses TRBV7-9 with TRBJ2-2, with a tentative D call TRBD2 (5 bases). Germline V gene sequence: CDR1 SEHNR, CDR2 FQNEAQ (reference sequence). This CDR3 has 16 amino acids. V was clipped by 5 bases and J by 3 bases, with 16 bases between them. This CDR3 is CASSPRTGPHTGELFF. CDR3 in DNA: TGTGCCAGCAGCCCTAGGACTGGGCCGCACACCGGGGAGCTGTTTTTT.

The gene calls are TRBV7-2 and TRBJ2-1, with 8 bases aligning to TRBD2. This CDR3 contains 18 residues. After removal of 4 bases from V and 5 bases from J, the junction contained 16 bases not matched to a gene. The germline V gene has CDR1 SGHTA and CDR2 FQGNSA. CDR3: CASSSRTSSPARNNEQFF. The CDR3 bases are TGTGCCAGCAGCTCAAGGACTAGCAGCCCGGCAAGAAACAATGAGCAGTTCTTC.

This rearrangement joins TRBV12-3 or TRBV12-4 to TRBJ1-6; possible D gene TRBD1, 5 bases. The CDR3 spans 15 residues. V lost 7 bases, J lost 8 bases, and 18 bases lay in between. Here the CDR3 reads CASTPGAGGYSPLHF. CDR3 DNA sequence: TGTGCCAGCACCCCCGGGGCTGGCGGGTATTCACCCCTCCACTTT.

V and J are TRBV11-2 and TRBJ2-1; no clear D. The CDR3 sequence is 14 residues long. The germline V gene encodes CDR1 SGHAT and CDR2 FQNNGV. V gave up 2 bases and J gave up 7 bases, with 12 bases separating them. The CDR3 is CASSLSIGKNEQFF. The CDR3 DNA reads as TGTGCCAGCAGCTTATCTATAGGGAAGAATGAGCAGTTCTTC.

The J gene is TRBJ2-5, the V gene TRBV20-1; no reliable D call. The CDR3 runs 15 residues. Trimming left V 3 bases short and J 7 bases short, with 21 bases between. Germline V CDR1 and CDR2: DFQATT, SNEGSKA (reference sequence). The chain's CDR3 is CSASESLGRVGTQYF. The CDR3, as DNA: TGCAGTGCTAGTGAGTCCCTAGGCCGTGTGGGGACCCAGTACTTC.

The J gene is TRBJ2-6, the V gene TRBV7-2, with a tentative D call TRBD1 (5 bases). Germline-derived CDR1 and CDR2 are SGHTA and FQGNSA. V shed 1 base and J shed 0 bases, with 10 bases lying between them. The CDR3 spans 17 residues. The CDR3 sequence: CASSLGQTGSGANVLTF. Written as DNA, the CDR3 is TGTGCCAGCAGCTTAGGACAGACGGGCTCTGGGGCCAACGTCCTGACTTTC.

This chain links TRBV29-1 with TRBJ1-2; D is ambiguous. V lost 6 bases and J 4 bases, leaving 18 bases between the germline ends. Germline assignment: CDR1 SQVTM and CDR2 ANQGSEA. CDR3 length: 14 residues. The CDR3 DNA is TGCAGCGTGACCCCAGCGTCAGGAGCCTATGGCTACACCTTC. Translating gives CSVTPASGAYGYTF.

This rearrangement joins TRBV30 to TRBJ2-3; 9 bases match TRBD2. Germline V gives CDR1 GTSNPN, CDR2 SVGIG (reference sequence). The ends lost 4 bases at V and 4 bases at J; junction bases unmatched: 9. The length of the CDR3 is 15 residues. The CDR3 DNA sequence: TGTGCCTGGATTCCGGGCGGGGGGGCCGCAGATACGCAGTATTTT. Translating gives CAWIPGGGAADTQYF.

This rearrangement joins TRBV7-8 to TRBJ2-7, with 11 positions matching TRBD2. After removal of 1 base from V and 2 bases from J, the junction contained 1 base not matched to a gene. CDR3 length: 15 amino acids. Germline V gene sequence: CDR1 SGHVS, CDR2 FQNEAQ. The CDR3 here is CASSLVSGGAYEQYV. CDR3 DNA: TGTGCCAGCAGCTTAGTTAGCGGGGGGGCCTACGAGCAGTACGTC.

In nucleotides, the CDR3 is TGTGCCAGCAGCGTAGGGGTCAATCAGCCCCAGCATTTT. This gives the protein CASSVGVNQPQHF. V is TRBV9 and J is TRBJ1-5; D call uncertain. The CDR3 is made up of 13 amino acids. V was trimmed by 0 bases and J by 3 bases, leaving 4 bases between them. Germline CDR1 and CDR2: SGDLS and YYNGEE.